This entry concerns a single T cell receptor beta chain. These data come from a study of early stage breast cancer tumors. The V end lost 1 base, the J end lost 6 bases, and 13 bases lay between the germline ends. The CDR3 length is 14 residues. The germline CDR1 and CDR2 sequences are LNHNV and YYDKDF (reference sequence). Sequencing was performed with immunoSEQ multiplex PCR; in TCRdb, only in-frame clones are kept and a portion is missing. The data contain tens of thousands of clones, 72% of them singletons. The J gene is TRBJ2-7, the V gene TRBV15; no definite D call. This receptor was identified in a person between 50 and 60 years old with breast cancer. Material for sequencing was blood. The CDR3 sequence: CATSRGSSLPEQYF. CDR3 in DNA: TGTGCCACCAGCAGAGGCAGTTCCCTCCCCGAGCAGTACTTC.